This T cell receptor (beta chain) came from a study of vaccination and CD4 T cells after COVID-19. This clonotype showed up just a few times. What it binds is not known. Treatment specified: roughly 10-day PBMC culture with coronavirus spike peptide pools or control peptides (ViraFEST assay). The germline CDR1 and CDR2 sequences are MNHNS and SASEGT. CDR3 length: 14 amino acids. Cultured CD4+ T-cell DNA underwent Oncomine TCR Beta short-read sequencing. TCRdb used MiXCR to reprocess the PCR reads, holding one entry per CDR3 protein. The repertoire has roughly 10,000 distinct CDR3 sequences, under 30% of them found once; the top ten carry 20% to 25%.

The clonotype comes from a human donor who had recovered from COVID-19. Source: CD4+ T cells from blood, cultured in vitro, taken after SARS-CoV-2 vaccination. The chain recombines TRBV6-1 with TRBJ1-2, with 11 bases aligning to TRBD1. CDR3 protein: CIWDRGKSYYGYTF. Here the CDR3 DNA reads TGTATTTGGGACAGGGGGAAGTCCTACTATGGCTACACCTTC.